This T cell receptor (beta chain) was sequenced in a study of T cells in women clearing cervical HPV infection. Study findings and constraints: Effector/memory and HPV-specific T cells were not isolated, and association timing is unknown.

Using immunoSEQ multiplex PCR, the repertoire was profiled, and TCRdb retains in-frame clones only, with some absent. The specimen's table records more than 40,000 clones. Details on this clone: Its specificity is not known. The read gets to within 3 residues of the CDR3 end, and the germline J gene fills in the rest.

Germline CDR1 LNHNV, CDR2 YYDKDF (reference sequence). The CDR3 sequence is 13 residues long. The sequenced sample consisted of blood buffy coat. The sequence was collected from a woman between 18 and 70 years old with a cervical HPV16 infection that either progressed to CIN3+ or cleared (not recorded which). The genes are TRBV15 and TRBJ1-1; possibly TRBD1 for D (6 bases). CDR3 residues: CATSRDPGVVAFF. Incomplete CDR3 DNA: TGTGCCACCAGCAGAGATCCAGGGGTTGTA.